This passage covers 10 T cell receptor beta chains from one sample sequenced in a study of T-cell reconstitution after alpha-beta-depleted transplantation in children. TCRbeta library preparation incorporated unique molecular identifiers. TCRdb passed the PCR reads through MiXCR, listing each CDR3 protein once. The table records tens of thousands of distinct CDR3 sequences, about 5.7% of them present only once. The sequencing used PBMCs, mostly from graft donor cells, collected 60 days after TCRalphabeta/CD19-depleted stem cell transplant. Receptors originate from a female patient younger than 10 who had a stem cell transplant for aplastic anemia, so the T cells may come from the graft donor.

In regard to this clonotype: A much larger clonotype is one base distant, so this may be a read error. No conserved phenylalanine or tryptophan ends this CDR3, so it is likely a read error. The gene calls are TRBV20-1 and TRBJ1-2; no clear D gene. Germline lookup yields CDR1 DFQATT and CDR2 SNEGSKA (reference sequence). This CDR3 has 8 amino acids. The CDR3: CRPYGYTS. For the CDR3, the DNA is TGCAGGCCGTATGGCTACACCTCC.

This clonotype was observed at least ten times. The genes are TRBV7-2 and TRBJ2-5; possibly TRBD1 for D (6 bases). With 5 bases removed from V and 4 bases from J, the gap between germline ends came to 17 bases. The CDR3 has 15 amino acids. The germline V gene encodes CDR1 SGHTA and CDR2 FQGNSA. The CDR3 DNA reads TGTGCCAGCAGCCCTCAGGGACAAGCCGGAGAGACCCAGTACTTC. Its translation is CASSPQGQAGETQYF.

This clonotype was counted many times. This rearrangement joins TRBV30 to TRBJ2-7; D may correspond to TRBD1 or TRBD2 (5 bases each). The germline V and J ends were trimmed by 5 bases and 0 bases, with 11 bases remaining between them. CDR1 is GTSNPN, CDR2 SVGIG, per germline (reference sequence). The CDR3 extends over 13 amino acids. CDR3 sequence reads: CAWGGYFSYEQYF. For the CDR3, the DNA is TGTGCCTGGGGGGGTTACTTCTCCTACGAGCAGTACTTC.

This clonotype was observed many times. The CDR3 is CASNIRTGYEQYF. CDR3 in DNA: TGTGCCAGCAATATCAGGACAGGGTACGAGCAGTACTTC. The rearrangement uses TRBV28 and TRBJ2-7, with 8 bases identical to TRBD1. Germline assignment: CDR1 MDHEN and CDR2 SYDVKM. J was trimmed by 4 bases and V by 7 bases; bases with no gene match: 6. The CDR3 runs to 13 residues.

The sample holds a few counts of this clonotype. The V and J genes are TRBV11-3 and TRBJ2-7; D not resolved. This CDR3 has 15 amino acids. V lost 0 bases and J lost 7, with 16 bases in between. CDR1 is SGHNT and CDR2 is YENEEA in the germline V gene. The CDR3 region is CASSLDSRPSREQYF. The CDR3, as DNA: TGTGCCAGCAGCTTAGACTCCAGGCCCTCAAGAGAGCAGTACTTC.

This clonotype has at least ten counts. V is TRBV11-2 and J is TRBJ1-4, with D perhaps TRBD1 (6 bases). This CDR3 has 15 residues. CDR1 and CDR2 (germline): SGHAT, FQNNGV. V was cut by 1 base and J by 6 bases, with 12 bases left in between. The CDR3 DNA reads as TGTGCCAGCAGCTTAGTTCCCAGGGGCGATGAAAAACTGTTTTTT. Protein sequence: CASSLVPRGDEKLFF. The full variable domain, its missing parts supplied by reference TRBV11-2 and TRBJ1-4, is EAGVAQSPRYKIIEKRQSVAFWCNPISGHATLYWYQQILGQGPKLLIQFQNNGVVDDSQLPKDRFSAERLKGVDSTLKIQPAKLEDSAVYLCASSLVPRGDEKLFFGSGTQLSVL.

The chain employs TRBV30 and TRBJ2-3; D remains ambiguous. V was shortened by 5 bases and J by 9 bases, with 9 bases between the two germline ends. The length of the CDR3 is 10 residues. Germline V gene sequence: CDR1 GTSNPN, CDR2 SVGIG (reference sequence). Here the CDR3 reads CAWGIGTQYF. The DNA for the CDR3 is TGTGCCTGGGGTATAGGCACGCAGTATTTT.

In this sample, this clonotype turned up many times. This sequence joins TRBV4-1 and TRBJ2-7; a possible D gene is TRBD2 (5 bases). This CDR3 has 15 residues. The ends were cut back, 0 bases at V and 3 bases at J, with 12 bases in the middle. The germline V gene has CDR1 MGHRA and CDR2 YSYEKL. Here the CDR3 reads CASSQDRTFGYEQYF. CDR3 bases: TGCGCCAGCAGCCAAGATCGGACTTTCGGCTACGAGCAGTACTTC.

The sample holds many counts of this clonotype. The genes are TRBV15 and TRBJ2-1, with 7 bases fitting TRBD1. The length of the CDR3 is 15 residues. J was trimmed by 9 bases and V by 3 bases; bases with no gene match: 11. CDR1 is LNHNV and CDR2 is YYDKDF in the germline V gene (reference sequence). The CDR3 DNA sequence: TGTGCCACCAGCAGGACAGGGTTGGATACGGTTGAGCAGTTCTTC. This translates into CATSRTGLDTVEQFF.

In its sample, this clonotype was seen many times. This chain uses TRBV9 with TRBJ2-3; D gene ambiguous. Trimming pared 0 bases from V and 5 bases from J, leaving 10 bases between. This CDR3 has 14 residues. CDR1 and CDR2 (germline): SGDLS, YYNGEE. The CDR3 sequence is CASSVGAPRDTQYF. DNA of the CDR3: TGTGCCAGCAGCGTAGGAGCCCCGCGAGATACGCAGTATTTT.